A single sample gave rise to the 18 T cell receptor beta chains below, sequenced in a study of blood T cell repertoires in COVID-19. Repertoires were generated with immunoSEQ multiplex PCR, while TCRdb's copy carries only in-frame clones and drops some. Here the sample spans under 350,000 clones, under 90% being singletons. Sequenced material: PBMCs or T cells enriched from blood (not recorded which). These receptors all stem from a woman aged 60-70 years who had recovered from COVID-19.

The chain uses TRBV19 and TRBJ1-1; D is uncertain. Germline V CDR1 and CDR2: LNHDA, SQIVND (reference sequence). Trimming stripped 2 bases from V and 1 base from J, with 5 bases between. The CDR3 contains 13 residues. The CDR3 is CASSITKNTEAFF. The CDR3 DNA reads as TGTGCCAGTAGTATAACAAAGAACACTGAAGCTTTCTTT.

This chain links TRBV5-6 with TRBJ1-6; no definite D call. CDR1 and CDR2 from the germline V gene are SGHDT and YYEEEE. Deletions cut 0 bases from V and 9 bases from J, with 7 bases between. The CDR3 is 13 residues long. The CDR3 DNA is TGTGCCAGCAGCTTGGGAGGGAGTTCACCCCTCCACTTT. The encoded protein is CASSLGGSSPLHF.

The chain is built from TRBV4-1 and TRBJ1-1; the D gene is possibly TRBD1 (6 bases). With 5 bases removed from V and 4 bases from J, the gap between germline ends came to 17 bases. Per germline, CDR1 MGHRA and CDR2 YSYEKL. The CDR3 loop spans 15 amino acids. The CDR3 DNA reads TGCGCCAGCAGCTCCGGGGGGGCGCCCAGCACTGAAGCTTTCTTT. It yields the protein CASSSGGAPSTEAFF.

As DNA, the CDR3 is TGTGCCAGCTCACCACCGGCCGAGACAGGGGAGCTGTTTTTT. Amino acids: CASSPPAETGELFF. This rearrangement joins TRBV18 to TRBJ2-2; D is unresolved. Deletions cut 0 bases from V and 8 bases from J, with 10 bases between. The CDR3 consists of 14 residues. Per the germline V gene, CDR1 is KGHSH and CDR2 is LQKENI.

The V call is TRBV29-1, the J call TRBJ1-1; 8 nucleotides line up with TRBD1. Germline V gives CDR1 SQVTM, CDR2 ANQGSEA. With 7 bases clipped from V and 5 bases from J, the junction kept 12 bases outside the gene matches. This CDR3 comprises 14 residues. The chain's CDR3 is CSASDRAGGTEAFF. The CDR3 DNA follows: TGCAGCGCCTCGGACAGGGCCGGGGGTACTGAAGCTTTCTTT.

DNA of the CDR3: TGTGCCAGCAGCTCAACAGCGAACACTGAAGCTTTCTTT. Protein product: CASSSTANTEAFF. The rearrangement links TRBV5-5 to TRBJ1-1; D uncertain. The CDR3 is made up of 13 amino acids. V gave up 3 bases and J gave up 1 base, with 7 bases separating them. Germline CDR1 reads SGHKS; CDR2 reads YYEKEE (reference sequence).

V usage is TRBV5-1 and J usage is TRBJ1-1; the D is unclear. Per germline, CDR1 SGHRS and CDR2 YFSETQ. The CDR3 has 14 amino acids. Trimming took 0 bases from V and 5 from J, leaving 11 bases between them. CDR3 sequence reads: CASSLVGIRTEAFF. The CDR3 coding sequence is TGCGCCAGCAGCTTGGTCGGGATCCGGACTGAAGCTTTCTTT.

Comment on this clone: An end of the junction differs from the germline gene, which may be a read error. This sequence joins TRBV27 and TRBJ2-5; TRBD2 might be the D (6 bases). Germline values: CDR1 MNHEY, CDR2 SMNVEV (reference sequence). The CDR3 contains 12 residues. CDR3 loop: CASSKTGESQYF. Written as DNA, the CDR3 is TGTGCCAGCAGCAAAACGGGAGAGTCCCAGTACTTC.

Only one count was recorded for this clone. This sequence joins TRBV7-6 and TRBJ2-7, with TRBD1 identical over 10 bases. This CDR3 region has 16 residues. Unmatched junction bases numbered 6, after V lost 2 bases and J lost 2 bases. Germline-derived CDR1 and CDR2 are SGHVS and FNYEAQ. In nucleotides, the CDR3 is TGTGCCAGCAGCTTAAGTGCGGGACAGGGGACCTACGAGCAGTACTTC. It codes for CASSLSAGQGTYEQYF. The whole variable domain, remainder taken from reference TRBV7-6 and TRBJ2-7, is GAGVSQSPRYKVTKRGQDVALRCDPISGHVSLYWYRQALGQGPEFLTYFNYEAQQDKSGLPNDRFSAERPEGSISTLTIQRTEQRDSAMYRCASSLSAGQGTYEQYFGPGTRLTVT.

The CDR3 region is CASRGFTGELFF. For the CDR3, the DNA is TGTGCCAGCCGAGGGTTCACCGGGGAGCTGTTTTTT. The V call is TRBV2, the J call TRBJ2-2; tentatively, D is TRBD2 (5 bases). The CDR3 is made up of 12 amino acids. V shed 8 bases and J shed 4 bases, with 8 bases lying between them. Germline V lookup: CDR1 SNHLY, CDR2 FYNNEI.

DNA for the CDR3: TGTGCCAGCTCACTTGGGTGGGGGGACTACGAGCAGTACTTC. Protein product: CASSLGWGDYEQYF. The gene calls are TRBV18 and TRBJ2-7; a possible D gene is TRBD2 (6 bases). V dropped 4 bases and J dropped 3 bases, with 13 bases sitting between them. CDR1 KGHSH and CDR2 LQKENI come from the germline V gene. The length of the CDR3 is 14 residues.

The chain uses TRBV5-1 and TRBJ1-5, with 9 bases aligning to TRBD1. Per germline, CDR1 SGHRS and CDR2 YFSETQ. The CDR3 has 14 residues. V was clipped by 4 bases and J by 8 bases; unmatched bases: 7. The CDR3 protein is CASSITGGKEPQHF. CDR3 nucleotides: TGCGCCAGCAGCATTACAGGGGGCAAAGAGCCCCAGCATTTT.

The chain carries TRBV5-5 and TRBJ2-7; D gene uncertain. The ends were cut back, 0 bases at V and 2 bases at J, with 9 bases in the middle. The CDR3 extends over 14 amino acids. Germline-derived CDR1 and CDR2 are SGHKS and YYEKEE (reference sequence). The CDR3 nucleotides are TGTGCCAGCAGCTTGGGGTACAGAACCTACGAGCAGTACTTC. Translated, it gives CASSLGYRTYEQYF.

The genes are TRBV6-5 and TRBJ1-1; 7 bases are a match to TRBD1. Germline V lookup: CDR1 MNHEY, CDR2 SVGAGI. Losses at the gene ends were 8 bases for V and 3 bases for J; bases not matched to a gene: 12. The CDR3 covers 15 residues. This chain's CDR3 is CASFGLRQGDTEAFF. Written as DNA, the CDR3 is TGTGCCAGCTTCGGACTACGACAGGGCGACACTGAAGCTTTCTTT.

About this clone itself: Other nucleotide sequences in the sample specify the same CDR3. The rearrangement joins TRBV5-4 to TRBJ1-6, with 7 positions matching TRBD1. Germline V gene sequence: CDR1 SGHNT, CDR2 YYREEE (reference sequence). CDR3 length: 14 amino acids. V was clipped by 0 bases and J by 6 bases; unmatched bases: 0. CDR3 residues: CASSLDRGNSPLHF. CDR3 nucleotides: TGTGCCAGCAGCTTGGACAGGGGTAATTCACCCCTCCACTTT.

This clone was picked up many times. The J gene is TRBJ2-1, the V gene TRBV4-2; a weak D match, TRBD2 (7 bases). CDR3 length equals 15 residues. The V gene lost 0 bases and the J gene lost 8 bases, with 14 bases spanning the gap. Germline V gene lookup returns CDR1 LGHNA and CDR2 YNFKEQ. CDR3 DNA: TGTGCCAGCAGCCAAGAGACGGGGGGCTCGGATGAGCAGTTCTTC. Its protein product is CASSQETGGSDEQFF.

This clone has just a few counts. V gene TRBV5-1 combines with J gene TRBJ2-1, with 11 bases that match TRBD1. The CDR3 covers 15 residues. Germline V gene lookup returns CDR1 SGHRS and CDR2 YFSETQ. V lost 3 bases and J lost 2; bases outside the gene matches: 1. Here the CDR3 DNA reads TGCGCCAGCAGCTGGGGACAGGGGGCCTACAATGAGCAGTTCTTC. It yields the protein CASSWGQGAYNEQFF.

The chain uses TRBV7-3 and TRBJ2-2; a possible D gene is TRBD2 (6 bases). V lost 3 bases, J lost 0 bases, and 20 bases lay in between. From germline, CDR1 is SGHTA and CDR2 FQGTGA. This CDR3 has 19 amino acids. For the CDR3, the DNA is TGTGCCAGCAGCTTGTCCTACCGGGACTTCTCAGCGAACACCGGGGAGCTGTTTTTT. Its translation: CASSLSYRDFSANTGELFF.